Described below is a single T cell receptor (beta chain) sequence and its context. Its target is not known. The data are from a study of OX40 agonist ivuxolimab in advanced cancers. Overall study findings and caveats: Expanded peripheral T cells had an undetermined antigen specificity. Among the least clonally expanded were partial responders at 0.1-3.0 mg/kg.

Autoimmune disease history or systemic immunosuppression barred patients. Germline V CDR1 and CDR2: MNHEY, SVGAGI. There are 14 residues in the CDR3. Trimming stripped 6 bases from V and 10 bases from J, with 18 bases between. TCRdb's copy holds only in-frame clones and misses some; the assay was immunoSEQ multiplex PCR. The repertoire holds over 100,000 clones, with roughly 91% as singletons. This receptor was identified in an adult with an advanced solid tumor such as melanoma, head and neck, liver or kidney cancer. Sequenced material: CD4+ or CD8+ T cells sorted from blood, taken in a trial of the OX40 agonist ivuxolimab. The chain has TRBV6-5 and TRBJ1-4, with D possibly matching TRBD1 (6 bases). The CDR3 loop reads CASRDPHGGRKLFF. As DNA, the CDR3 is TGTGCCAGCAGAGACCCTCATGGGGGGCGAAAACTGTTTTTT.